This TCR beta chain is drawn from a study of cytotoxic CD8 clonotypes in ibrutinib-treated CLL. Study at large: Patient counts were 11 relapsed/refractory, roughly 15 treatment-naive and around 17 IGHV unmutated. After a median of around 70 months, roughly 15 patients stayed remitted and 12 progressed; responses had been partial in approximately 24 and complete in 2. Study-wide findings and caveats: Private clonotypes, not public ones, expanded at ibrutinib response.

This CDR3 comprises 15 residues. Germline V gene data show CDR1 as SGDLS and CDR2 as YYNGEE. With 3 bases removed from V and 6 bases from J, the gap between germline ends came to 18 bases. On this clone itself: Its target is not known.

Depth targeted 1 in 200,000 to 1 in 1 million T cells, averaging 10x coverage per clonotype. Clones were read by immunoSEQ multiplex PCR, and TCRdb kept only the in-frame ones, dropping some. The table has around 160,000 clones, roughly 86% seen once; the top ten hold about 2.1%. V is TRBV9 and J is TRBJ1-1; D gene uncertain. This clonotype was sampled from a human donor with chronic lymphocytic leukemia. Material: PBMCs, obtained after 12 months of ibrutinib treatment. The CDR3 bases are TGTGCCAGCAGCGATAACCTTTTCGGGAGGTCTGAAGCTTTCTTT. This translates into CASSDNLFGRSEAFF. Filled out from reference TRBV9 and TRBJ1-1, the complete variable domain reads DSGVTQTPKHLITATGQRVTLRCSPRSGDLSVYWYQQSLDQGLQFLIQYYNGEERAKGNILERFSAQQFPDLHSELNLSSLELGDSALYFCASSDNLFGRSEAFFGQGTRLTVV.